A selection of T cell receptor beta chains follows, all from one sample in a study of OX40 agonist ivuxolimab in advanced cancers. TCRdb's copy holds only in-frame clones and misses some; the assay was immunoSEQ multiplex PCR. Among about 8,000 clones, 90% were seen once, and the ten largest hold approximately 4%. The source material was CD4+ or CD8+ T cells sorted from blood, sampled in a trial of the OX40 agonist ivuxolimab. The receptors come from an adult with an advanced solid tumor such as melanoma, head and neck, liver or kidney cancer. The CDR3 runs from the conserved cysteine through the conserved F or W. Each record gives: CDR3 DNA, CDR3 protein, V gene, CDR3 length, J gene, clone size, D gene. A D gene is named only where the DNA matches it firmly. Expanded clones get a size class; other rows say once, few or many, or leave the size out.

CDR3nt: TGTGCCAGCAGTGAGTCAGGGCCGTATCAGCCCCAGCATTTT; CDR3aa: CASSESGPYQPQHF; v_gene: TRBV6-1; len: 14; j_gene: TRBJ1-5; abundance: once; d_gene: -
CDR3nt: TGTGCCAGCAGCTTGGGACTCTCAGTCTACAATGAGCAGTTCTTC; CDR3aa: CASSLGLSVYNEQFF; v_gene: TRBV5-6; len: 15; j_gene: TRBJ2-1; abundance: -; d_gene: -
CDR3nt: TGTGCCAGCAACAGTCTGGGCGAGCAGTACTTC; CDR3aa: CASNSLGEQYF; v_gene: TRBV27; len: 11; j_gene: TRBJ2-7; abundance: -; d_gene: -
CDR3nt: TGTGCCAGCAGCTCTGGACAGCTCTATGGCTACACCTTC; CDR3aa: CASSSGQLYGYTF; v_gene: TRBV5-4; len: 13; j_gene: TRBJ1-2; abundance: -; d_gene: -
CDR3nt: TGTGCCAGCAGCTTAGGGACTCTGGGGTATCAGCCCCAGCATTTT; CDR3aa: CASSLGTLGYQPQHF; v_gene: TRBV7-9; len: 15; j_gene: TRBJ1-5; abundance: -; d_gene: -
CDR3nt: TGTGCCAGCAGTTCCCAAGCAGGGGGTGGCTACACCTTC; CDR3aa: CASSSQAGGGYTF; v_gene: TRBV7-9; len: 13; j_gene: TRBJ1-2; abundance: -; d_gene: TRBD1
CDR3nt: TGTGCCAGCAGTGAAGGGGACTGGTCTAGGGAGTACTTC; CDR3aa: CASSEGDWSREYF; v_gene: TRBV6-1; len: 13; j_gene: TRBJ2-7; abundance: -; d_gene: -
CDR3nt: TGTGCCAGCAAGAAGGGAGTTGAGCAGTTCTTC; CDR3aa: CASKKGVEQFF; v_gene: TRBV2; len: 11; j_gene: TRBJ2-1; abundance: -; d_gene: -
CDR3nt: TGTGCCAGCAGCTCTTCGACAGGGAAAAGTACTGAAGCTTTCTTT; CDR3aa: CASSSSTGKSTEAFF; v_gene: TRBV11-2; len: 15; j_gene: TRBJ1-1; abundance: -; d_gene: TRBD1
CDR3nt: TGTGCCGGGGCCCGGTACTCTGGAAACACCATATATTTT; CDR3aa: CAGARYSGNTIYF; v_gene: TRBV7-9; len: 13; j_gene: TRBJ1-3; abundance: -; d_gene: -
CDR3nt: TGTGCCAGCAGTTATGGTCAGGGCCACAATCAGCCCCAGCATTTT; CDR3aa: CASSYGQGHNQPQHF; v_gene: TRBV6-6; len: 15; j_gene: TRBJ1-5; abundance: -; d_gene: -
CDR3nt: TGTGCCAGCAGCCCCCAGGGGGGCACAGACACCATATATTTT; CDR3aa: CASSPQGGTDTIYF; v_gene: TRBV4-2; len: 14; j_gene: TRBJ1-3; abundance: -; d_gene: TRBD1
CDR3nt: TGTGCCATCAGTGAGTGGGGACTAGCGGGATACAATGAGCAGTTCTTC; CDR3aa: CAISEWGLAGYNEQFF; v_gene: TRBV10-3; len: 16; j_gene: TRBJ2-1; abundance: -; d_gene: TRBD2
CDR3nt: TGTGCCAGCAGCTTGGGGGGACAAAGGTACACTGAAGCTTTCTTT; CDR3aa: CASSLGGQRYTEAFF; v_gene: TRBV5-4; len: 15; j_gene: TRBJ1-1; abundance: -; d_gene: -
CDR3nt: TGTGCCAGCAGCTTCGGGACAGGGGGCCGAAAACAGTACTTC; CDR3aa: CASSFGTGGRKQYF; v_gene: TRBV11-2; len: 14; j_gene: TRBJ2-7; abundance: -; d_gene: TRBD1
CDR3nt: TGTGCCAGCTCACCGGTAGGGGCCTATGGCTACACCTTC; CDR3aa: CASSPVGAYGYTF; v_gene: TRBV18; len: 13; j_gene: TRBJ1-2; abundance: few; d_gene: -
CDR3nt: TGTGCCAGCAGCCGAGAGACAGGGAGCTCTGGAAACACCATATATTTT; CDR3aa: CASSRETGSSGNTIYF; v_gene: TRBV4-2; len: 16; j_gene: TRBJ1-3; abundance: -; d_gene: TRBD1
CDR3nt: TGCCGCGGGGGGGGAGGGCCAGATACGCAGTATTTT; CDR3aa: CRGGGGPDTQYF; v_gene: TRBV29-1; len: 12; j_gene: TRBJ2-3; abundance: -; d_gene: TRBD2
CDR3nt: TGTGCCAGCAGTTACTATCAGGGCGGGGGCTACACCTTC; CDR3aa: CASSYYQGGGYTF; v_gene: TRBV6-5; len: 13; j_gene: TRBJ1-2; abundance: -; d_gene: -
CDR3nt: TGTGCCGTCCCTCAAACCGGGACTAGCTCGGGCACCGGGGAGCTGTTTTTT; CDR3aa: CAVPQTGTSSGTGELFF; v_gene: TRBV2; len: 17; j_gene: TRBJ2-2; abundance: -; d_gene: TRBD2
CDR3nt: TGTGCCATCAACCCTAGCGGGAGCTACAATGAGCAGTTCTTC; CDR3aa: CAINPSGSYNEQFF; v_gene: TRBV10-3; len: 14; j_gene: TRBJ2-1; abundance: -; d_gene: TRBD2
CDR3nt: TGTGCCAGCAGTACAACTTCGGGCGGGGCGGGACGGTACAATGAGCAGTTCTTC; CDR3aa: CASSTTSGGAGRYNEQFF; v_gene: TRBV25-1; len: 18; j_gene: TRBJ2-1; abundance: -; d_gene: -
CDR3nt: TGTGCCAGCAGCCCAAGGACAGGGTGGACTGAAGCTTTCTTT; CDR3aa: CASSPRTGWTEAFF; v_gene: TRBV5-5; len: 14; j_gene: TRBJ1-1; abundance: -; d_gene: TRBD1
CDR3nt: TGTGCCAGCAGTGTGGAAGGGGTAGGATCCGAAGCTTTCTTT; CDR3aa: CASSVEGVGSEAFF; v_gene: TRBV2; len: 14; j_gene: TRBJ1-1; abundance: few; d_gene: -
CDR3nt: TGTGCCAGTACCCCTAGCAGCACAGATACGCAGTATTTT; CDR3aa: CASTPSSTDTQYF; v_gene: TRBV19; len: 13; j_gene: TRBJ2-3; abundance: -; d_gene: -
CDR3nt: TGTGCCAGCAGAGACCTCGGGCGCCTCGACACTGAAGCTTTCTTT; CDR3aa: CASRDLGRLDTEAFF; v_gene: TRBV5-4; len: 15; j_gene: TRBJ1-1; abundance: once; d_gene: -
CDR3nt: TGTGCCAGCACAGAAGGAGGACGCCTAAAAGAGACCCAGTACTTC; CDR3aa: CASTEGGRLKETQYF; v_gene: TRBV6-1; len: 15; j_gene: TRBJ2-5; abundance: -; d_gene: -
CDR3nt: TGCAGTGCTATAATTAGGACTGAAGCTTTCTTT; CDR3aa: CSAIIRTEAFF; v_gene: TRBV20-1; len: 11; j_gene: TRBJ1-1; abundance: -; d_gene: -
CDR3nt: TGTGCCAGTAGTTCACGCAGATCGGGGGAGCTGTTTTTT; CDR3aa: CASSSRRSGELFF; v_gene: TRBV19; len: 13; j_gene: TRBJ2-2; abundance: -; d_gene: -
CDR3nt: TGTGCCAGCAGCTCCCCGGTCGAGTGGGGTTCCTACAATGAGCAGTTCTTC; CDR3aa: CASSSPVEWGSYNEQFF; v_gene: TRBV7-3; len: 17; j_gene: TRBJ2-1; abundance: -; d_gene: -
CDR3nt: TGCGCCAGCGGATTAGCGGGAGGGTCTTACAATGAGCAGTTCTTC; CDR3aa: CASGLAGGSYNEQFF; v_gene: TRBV5-1; len: 15; j_gene: TRBJ2-1; abundance: -; d_gene: TRBD2
CDR3nt: TGTGCCAGCAGTGAATTATCCCGGGACACTGAAGCTTTCTTT; CDR3aa: CASSELSRDTEAFF; v_gene: TRBV25-1; len: 14; j_gene: TRBJ1-1; abundance: -; d_gene: -
CDR3nt: TGTGCCAGCAGTCCCGGACAGGGGAATGGCTACACCTTC; CDR3aa: CASSPGQGNGYTF; v_gene: TRBV27; len: 13; j_gene: TRBJ1-2; abundance: few; d_gene: TRBD1
CDR3nt: TGTGCCAGCAGCTGGACCCCGGGATACGAGCAGTACTTC; CDR3aa: CASSWTPGYEQYF; v_gene: TRBV7-9; len: 13; j_gene: TRBJ2-7; abundance: -; d_gene: -
CDR3nt: TGTGCCACCAGCCCTATAGCGGTGCTCGATACGCAGTATTTT; CDR3aa: CATSPIAVLDTQYF; v_gene: TRBV15; len: 14; j_gene: TRBJ2-3; abundance: -; d_gene: -
CDR3nt: TGTGCCACCAGCAGAAGACTAGCGGGAGTAGGGGAGACCCAGTACTTC; CDR3aa: CATSRRLAGVGETQYF; v_gene: TRBV15; len: 16; j_gene: TRBJ2-5; abundance: -; d_gene: TRBD2
CDR3nt: TGTGCCAGCGGAACTAGCGGGGCCTACAATGAGCAGTTCTTC; CDR3aa: CASGTSGAYNEQFF; v_gene: TRBV7-9; len: 14; j_gene: TRBJ2-1; abundance: -; d_gene: TRBD2
CDR3nt: TGTGCCAGCTCACAAGTACAGACCTGGGATTCACCCCTCCACTTT; CDR3aa: CASSQVQTWDSPLHF; v_gene: TRBV18; len: 15; j_gene: TRBJ1-6; abundance: -; d_gene: -
CDR3nt: TGTGCCACCAGCAGAGATCGGGGACACTACACTGAAGCTTTCTTT; CDR3aa: CATSRDRGHYTEAFF; v_gene: TRBV15; len: 15; j_gene: TRBJ1-1; abundance: -; d_gene: -
CDR3nt: TGTGCCAGCAGCTTGTTGTCGGCGGGAGATACGCAGTATTTT; CDR3aa: CASSLLSAGDTQYF; v_gene: TRBV5-6; len: 14; j_gene: TRBJ2-3; abundance: -; d_gene: -
CDR3nt: TGTGCCAGCAGCCCGACAGGATCGAACACCGGGGAGCTGTTTTTT; CDR3aa: CASSPTGSNTGELFF; v_gene: TRBV7-9; len: 15; j_gene: TRBJ2-2; abundance: few; d_gene: -
CDR3nt: TGTGCCAGCAGCTCGACTAGCGTCTACACCGGGGAGCTGTTTTTT; CDR3aa: CASSSTSVYTGELFF; v_gene: TRBV5-4; len: 15; j_gene: TRBJ2-2; abundance: few; d_gene: TRBD2
CDR3nt: TGTGCCAGCAGCTCCGGGACTAGCGGCACAGATACGCAGTATTTT; CDR3aa: CASSSGTSGTDTQYF; v_gene: TRBV11-3; len: 15; j_gene: TRBJ2-3; abundance: -; d_gene: TRBD2
CDR3nt: TGTGCCAGCATGCAGGCGTTCGCTAACTATGGCTACACCTTC; CDR3aa: CASMQAFANYGYTF; v_gene: TRBV2; len: 14; j_gene: TRBJ1-2; abundance: -; d_gene: -
CDR3nt: TGCAGCGTTGAATCCGAGGGAAGCACAGATACGCAGTATTTT; CDR3aa: CSVESEGSTDTQYF; v_gene: TRBV29-1; len: 14; j_gene: TRBJ2-3; abundance: -; d_gene: -
CDR3nt: TGTGCCAGCAGCTTAAGGATGGGGCCCGGCAGGGGGCGAGGTATGAACACTGAAGCTTTCTTT; CDR3aa: CASSLRMGPGRGRGMNTEAFF; v_gene: TRBV7-6; len: 21; j_gene: TRBJ1-1; abundance: -; d_gene: TRBD1
CDR3nt: TGTGCCAGCAGTAAACCGTGGACCACTGAAGCTTTCTTT; CDR3aa: CASSKPWTTEAFF; v_gene: TRBV6-5; len: 13; j_gene: TRBJ1-1; abundance: -; d_gene: -
CDR3nt: TGCGCCAGCAGCTTAGAGGGTATGAACACTGAAGCTTTCTTT; CDR3aa: CASSLEGMNTEAFF; v_gene: TRBV5-1; len: 14; j_gene: TRBJ1-1; abundance: -; d_gene: -
CDR3nt: TGCGCCAGCAGCCGAGGACAGAGTCGGAACAATGAGCAGTTCTTC; CDR3aa: CASSRGQSRNNEQFF; v_gene: TRBV5-1; len: 15; j_gene: TRBJ2-1; abundance: few; d_gene: -
CDR3nt: TGCGCCAGCAGCCAGCTCGGAGAGGGGGATACGCAGTATTTT; CDR3aa: CASSQLGEGDTQYF; v_gene: TRBV4-3; len: 14; j_gene: TRBJ2-3; abundance: -; d_gene: -